These 9 T cell receptor beta chains originate from one sample sequenced in a study of T cells after yellow fever vaccination. One entry per CDR3 protein results from TCRdb running MiXCR on the 5' RACE reads. The repertoire holds around 310,000 distinct CDR3 sequences, with 3% to 4.5% as singletons. This sample comprised PBMCs, obtained 5 days after the yellow fever booster vaccination. All receptors come from a young man who received the YFV17D yellow fever vaccine.

This rearrangement joins TRBV4-3 to TRBJ1-6, with a possible D match to TRBD1 (6 bases). Looked up from germline, CDR1 is LGHNA and CDR2 is YSLEER. V was clipped by 3 bases and J by 7 bases, with 16 bases between them. This CDR3 is 16 amino acids long. CDR3 DNA: TGCGCCAGCAGCCACCTTCCGGGGGCCTTAAATTCACCCCTCCACTTT. Its protein product is CASSHLPGALNSPLHF.

This clonotype has at least ten counts. CDR3 sequence: CASSLVASPTDTQYF. The CDR3 DNA follows: TGCGCCAGCAGCTTGGTTGCTAGCCCCACAGATACGCAGTATTTT. The J gene is TRBJ2-3, the V gene TRBV5-1; tentatively, D is TRBD2 (5 bases). Deletions cut 0 bases from V and 2 bases from J, with 10 bases between. There are 15 residues in the CDR3. Germline CDR1 SGHRS, CDR2 YFSETQ.

This clonotype was seen only a few times. This chain links TRBV7-2 with TRBJ2-4, with TRBD2 matching 13 bases. CDR3 length: 17 amino acids. The germline V gene encodes CDR1 SGHTA and CDR2 FQGNSA. V lost 5 bases, J lost 4 bases, and 8 bases stayed unmatched. CDR3 DNA sequence: TGTGCCAGCAGCCGGACTAGCGGGGGCCACGCGAAAAACATTCAGTACTTC. This sequence encodes CASSRTSGGHAKNIQYF.

This clonotype was found a few times. V is TRBV12-3 or TRBV12-4 and J is TRBJ2-3, with D hard to call. Trimming removed 3 bases from V and 4 bases from J, with 8 bases in between. The CDR3 is 13 amino acids. The CDR3 spells CASSLNQPDTQYF. Written as DNA, the CDR3 is TGTGCCAGCAGTTTGAACCAGCCAGATACGCAGTATTTT.

This clonotype was detected a few times. The chain links TRBV5-1 to TRBJ2-1; a weak D match, TRBD2 (5 bases). This CDR3 is 15 amino acids long. The ends were cut back, 0 bases at V and 4 bases at J, with 11 bases in the middle. Germline V gives CDR1 SGHRS, CDR2 YFSETQ. In DNA, the CDR3 is TGCGCCAGCAGCTTGGCGGTAGCGTTATACAATGAGCAGTTCTTC. Its translation is CASSLAVALYNEQFF. Based on the CDR3 plus reference TRBV5-1 and TRBJ2-1, the full variable domain is KAGVTQTPRYLIKTRGQQVTLSCSPISGHRSVSWYQQTPGQGLQFLFEYFSETQRNKGNFPGRFSGRQFSNSRSEMNVSTLELGDSALYLCASSLAVALYNEQFFGPGTRLTVL.

This clonotype has just a few counts. The rearrangement joins TRBV7-9 to TRBJ2-3; perhaps TRBD2 as D (5 bases). CDR1 and CDR2 from the germline V gene are SEHNR and FQNEAQ (reference sequence). This CDR3 has 11 amino acids. V was cut by 8 bases and J by 6 bases, with 9 bases left in between. CDR3 loop: CASASGDTQYF. The CDR3 nucleotides are TGTGCCAGCGCCTCGGGGGATACGCAGTATTTT.

The chain is built from TRBV3-1 and TRBJ1-1; tentatively, D is TRBD1 (6 bases). Germline V lookup: CDR1 LGHDT, CDR2 YNNKEL (reference sequence). V lost 1 base and J 1 base, leaving 13 bases between the germline ends. The CDR3 loop spans 16 amino acids. CDR3 in amino acids: CASSQGSGTKNTEAFF. CDR3 sequence (DNA): TGTGCCAGCAGCCAAGGCTCCGGGACAAAGAACACTGAAGCTTTCTTT.

This chain uses TRBV5-5 with TRBJ2-2; 7 bases map to TRBD1. V lost 1 base and J lost 0; bases outside the gene matches: 3. CDR3 length: 16 amino acids. Germline-derived CDR1 and CDR2 are SGHKS and YYEKEE (reference sequence). CDR3 DNA sequence: TGTGCCAGCAGCTTGAACACAGGGGCGAACACCGGGGAGCTGTTTTTT. Translated: CASSLNTGANTGELFF.

The rearrangement joins TRBV7-9 to TRBJ2-5; possibly TRBD1 for D (6 bases). V was trimmed by 5 bases and J by 2 bases, leaving 12 bases between them. The CDR3 is 14 amino acids. Germline CDR1 SEHNR, CDR2 FQNEAQ (reference sequence). CDR3 sequence: CASSLRDTQETQYF. The CDR3 nucleotides read TGTGCCAGCAGCCTCCGGGACACACAAGAGACCCAGTACTTC.